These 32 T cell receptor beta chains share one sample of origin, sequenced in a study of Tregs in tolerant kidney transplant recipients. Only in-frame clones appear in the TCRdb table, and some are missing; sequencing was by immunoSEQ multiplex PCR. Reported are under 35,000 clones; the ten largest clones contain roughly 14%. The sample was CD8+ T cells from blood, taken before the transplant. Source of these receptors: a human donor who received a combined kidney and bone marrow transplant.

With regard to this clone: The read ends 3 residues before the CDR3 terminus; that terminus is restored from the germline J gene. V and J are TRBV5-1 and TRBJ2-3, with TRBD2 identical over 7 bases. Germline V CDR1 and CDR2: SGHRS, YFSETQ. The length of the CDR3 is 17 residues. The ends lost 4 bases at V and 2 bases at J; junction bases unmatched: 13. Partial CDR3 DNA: TGCGCCAGCAGCCTGGACGAAGCGGGGTTATACACAGATACG. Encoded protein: CASSLDEAGLYTDT. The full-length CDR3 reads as CASSLDEAGLYTDTQYF.

The CDR3: CASSQNGLWGDTEAFF. Partial CDR3 DNA: TGTGCCAGCAGCCAAAACGGCTTGTGGGGGGACACTGAA. The chain employs TRBV16 and TRBJ1-1; possibly TRBD1 for D (5 bases). The read ends 3 residues before the CDR3 terminus; that terminus is restored from the germline J gene. Germline V gene data show CDR1 as KGHSY and CDR2 as FQNENV. With 2 bases removed from V and 3 bases from J, the gap between germline ends came to 16 bases. The CDR3 sequence is 16 residues long.

This CDR3 reads CASSDRDRGTGELFF. The DNA read from the CDR3 is TGTGCCAGCAGCGACCGGGACAGAGGAACCGGGGAG. This chain links TRBV7-9 with TRBJ2-2, with 7 bases identical to TRBD1. Read coverage stops 3 residues before the CDR3 terminus; the germline J gene supplies the remainder. V trimming: 5 bases; J trimming: 5 bases; junction bases outside the gene matches: 8. CDR1 SEHNR and CDR2 FQNEAQ come from the germline V gene (reference sequence). The CDR3 length is 15 residues. The complete variable domain, with remaining parts taken from reference TRBV7-9 and TRBJ2-2, reads DTGVSQNPRHKITKRGQNVTFRCDPISEHNRLYWYRQTLGQGPEFLTYFQNEAQLEKSRLLSDRFSAERPKGSFSTLEIQRTEQGDSAMYLCASSDRDRGTGELFFGEGSRLTVL.

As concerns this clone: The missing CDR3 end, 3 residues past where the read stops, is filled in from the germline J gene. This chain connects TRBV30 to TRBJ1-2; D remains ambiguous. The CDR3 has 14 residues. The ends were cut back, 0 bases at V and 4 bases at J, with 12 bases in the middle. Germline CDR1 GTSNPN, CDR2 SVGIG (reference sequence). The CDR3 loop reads CAWSVPRAGYGYTF. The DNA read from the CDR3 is TGTGCCTGGAGTGTACCAAGGGCGGGCTATGGC.

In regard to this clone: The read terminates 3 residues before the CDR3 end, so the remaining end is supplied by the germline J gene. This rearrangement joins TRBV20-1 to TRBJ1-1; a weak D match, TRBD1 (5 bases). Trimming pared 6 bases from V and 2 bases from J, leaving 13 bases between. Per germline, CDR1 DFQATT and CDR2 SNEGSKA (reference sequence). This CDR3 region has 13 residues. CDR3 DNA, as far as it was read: TGCAGTGCACGGACAAAACTAAACACTGAA. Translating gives CSARTKLNTE. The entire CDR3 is CSARTKLNTEAFF.

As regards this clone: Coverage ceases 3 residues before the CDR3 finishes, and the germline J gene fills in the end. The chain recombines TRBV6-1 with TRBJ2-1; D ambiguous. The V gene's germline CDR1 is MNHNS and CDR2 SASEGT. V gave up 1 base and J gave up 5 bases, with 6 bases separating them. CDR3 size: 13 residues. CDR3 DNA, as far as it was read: TGTGCCAGCAGTGAAGATCTTCACAATGAG. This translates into CASSEDLHNE. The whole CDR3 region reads CASSEDLHNEQFF.

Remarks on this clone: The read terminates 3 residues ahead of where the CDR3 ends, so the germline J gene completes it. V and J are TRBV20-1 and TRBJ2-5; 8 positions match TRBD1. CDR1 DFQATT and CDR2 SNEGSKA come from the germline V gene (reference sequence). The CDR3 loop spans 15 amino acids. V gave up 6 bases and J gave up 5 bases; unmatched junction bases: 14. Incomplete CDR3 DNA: TGCAGTGCCCGAAAGGACAGGGCATTGTGGGAGACC. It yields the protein CSARKDRALWET. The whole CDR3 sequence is CSARKDRALWETQYF.

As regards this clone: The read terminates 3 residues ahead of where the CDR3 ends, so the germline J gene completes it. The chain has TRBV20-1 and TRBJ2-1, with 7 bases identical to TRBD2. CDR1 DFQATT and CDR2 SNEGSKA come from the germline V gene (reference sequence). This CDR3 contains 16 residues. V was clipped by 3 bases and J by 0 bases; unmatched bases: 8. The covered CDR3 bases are TGCAGTGCTAGGGGGGGGAGCCTAGACTCCTACAATGAG. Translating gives CSARGGSLDSYNE. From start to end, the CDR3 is CSARGGSLDSYNEQFF.

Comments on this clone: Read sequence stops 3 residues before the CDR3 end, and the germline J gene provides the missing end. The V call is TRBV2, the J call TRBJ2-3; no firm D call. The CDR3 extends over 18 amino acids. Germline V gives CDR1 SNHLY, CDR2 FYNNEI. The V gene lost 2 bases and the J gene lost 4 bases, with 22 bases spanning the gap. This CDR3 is CASSEKLGGNTEPDTQYF. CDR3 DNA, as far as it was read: TGTGCCAGCAGTGAAAAATTAGGCGGCAACACCGAACCAGATACG.

CDR3 bases read: TGTGCCTCCGGACTAGCGGGGGGCTACGAG. Protein sequence: CASGLAGGYE. The whole CDR3 reads CASGLAGGYEQYF. The V gene is TRBV2, the J gene TRBJ2-7; TRBD2 matches at 14 bases. Sequencing ends 3 residues short of the CDR3 end; the germline J gene provides the rest. The CDR3 is 13 amino acids. From germline, CDR1 is SNHLY and CDR2 FYNNEI. Trimming cost V 11 bases and J 3 bases; bases outside gene matches: 3.

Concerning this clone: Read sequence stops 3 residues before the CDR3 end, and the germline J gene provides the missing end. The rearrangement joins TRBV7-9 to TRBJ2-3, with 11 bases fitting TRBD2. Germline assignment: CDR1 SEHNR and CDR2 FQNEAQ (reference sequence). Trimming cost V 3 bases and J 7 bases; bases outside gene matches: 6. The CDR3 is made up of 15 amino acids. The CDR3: CASSFVAGGPYTQYF. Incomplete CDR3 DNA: TGTGCCAGCAGCTTCGTAGCGGGAGGGCCCTATACG.

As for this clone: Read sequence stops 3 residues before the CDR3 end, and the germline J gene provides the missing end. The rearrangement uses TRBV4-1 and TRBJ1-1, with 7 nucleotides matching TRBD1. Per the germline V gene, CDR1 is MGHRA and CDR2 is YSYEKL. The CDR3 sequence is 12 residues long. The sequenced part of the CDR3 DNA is TGCGCCAGCAGCCAGACAGGGTTTAAA. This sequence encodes CASSQTGFK. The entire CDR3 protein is CASSQTGFKAFF.

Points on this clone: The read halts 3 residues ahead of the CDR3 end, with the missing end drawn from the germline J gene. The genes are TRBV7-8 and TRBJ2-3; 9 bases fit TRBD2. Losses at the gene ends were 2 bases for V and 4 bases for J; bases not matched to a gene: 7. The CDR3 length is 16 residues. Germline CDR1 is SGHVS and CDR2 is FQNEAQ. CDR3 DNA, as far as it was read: TGTGCCAGCAGCTTAAACGCGGGAGGGCTTGCAGATACG. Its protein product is CASSLNAGGLADT. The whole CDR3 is CASSLNAGGLADTQYF.

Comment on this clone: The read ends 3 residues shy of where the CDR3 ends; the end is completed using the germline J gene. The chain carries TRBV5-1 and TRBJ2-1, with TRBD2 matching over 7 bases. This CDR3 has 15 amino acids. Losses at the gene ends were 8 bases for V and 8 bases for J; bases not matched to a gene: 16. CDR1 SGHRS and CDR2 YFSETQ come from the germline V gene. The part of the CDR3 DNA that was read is TGCGCCAGTACTCAACTAGCGAGGAATTACGATGAG. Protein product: CASTQLARNYDE. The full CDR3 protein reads CASTQLARNYDEQFF.

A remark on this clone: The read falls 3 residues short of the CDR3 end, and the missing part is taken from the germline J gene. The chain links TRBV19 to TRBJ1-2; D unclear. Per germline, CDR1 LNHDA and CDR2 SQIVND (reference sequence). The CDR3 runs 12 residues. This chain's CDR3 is CASSMGRLDYTF. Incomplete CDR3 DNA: TGTGCCAGTAGTATGGGCCGGCTGGAC.

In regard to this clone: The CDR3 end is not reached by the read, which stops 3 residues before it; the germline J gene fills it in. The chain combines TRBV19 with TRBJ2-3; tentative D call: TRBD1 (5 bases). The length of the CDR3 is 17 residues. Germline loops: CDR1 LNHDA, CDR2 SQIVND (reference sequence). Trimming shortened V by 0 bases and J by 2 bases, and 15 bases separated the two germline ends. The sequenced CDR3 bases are TGTGCCAGTAGTATAGATCTGGAGACAGCAATCACAGATACG. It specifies CASSIDLETAITDT. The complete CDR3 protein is CASSIDLETAITDTQYF.

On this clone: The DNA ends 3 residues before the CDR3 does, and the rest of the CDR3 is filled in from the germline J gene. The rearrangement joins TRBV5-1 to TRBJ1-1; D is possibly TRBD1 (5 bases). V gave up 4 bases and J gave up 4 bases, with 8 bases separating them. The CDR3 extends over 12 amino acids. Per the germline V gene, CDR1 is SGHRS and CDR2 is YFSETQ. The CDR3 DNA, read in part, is TGCGCCAGCAGCCAGGGTGGCACTGAA. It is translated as CASSQGGTE. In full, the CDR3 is CASSQGGTEAFF.

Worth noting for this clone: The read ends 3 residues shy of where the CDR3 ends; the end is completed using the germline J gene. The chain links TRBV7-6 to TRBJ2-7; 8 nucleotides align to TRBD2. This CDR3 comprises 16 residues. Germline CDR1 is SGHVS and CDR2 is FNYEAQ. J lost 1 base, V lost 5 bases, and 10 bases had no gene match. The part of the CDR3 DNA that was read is TGTGCCAGCAGCCGTAGCGGGGAGGGCCCTTCCTACGAG. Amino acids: CASSRSGEGPSYE. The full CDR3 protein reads CASSRSGEGPSYEQYF.

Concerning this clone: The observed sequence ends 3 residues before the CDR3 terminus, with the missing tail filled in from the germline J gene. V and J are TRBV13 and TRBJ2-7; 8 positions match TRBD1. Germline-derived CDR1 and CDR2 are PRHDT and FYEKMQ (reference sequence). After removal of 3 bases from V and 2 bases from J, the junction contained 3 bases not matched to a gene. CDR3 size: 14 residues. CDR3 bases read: TGTGCCAGCAGCTTTACAGGGGGTCCCTACGAG. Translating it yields CASSFTGGPYE. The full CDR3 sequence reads CASSFTGGPYEQYF.

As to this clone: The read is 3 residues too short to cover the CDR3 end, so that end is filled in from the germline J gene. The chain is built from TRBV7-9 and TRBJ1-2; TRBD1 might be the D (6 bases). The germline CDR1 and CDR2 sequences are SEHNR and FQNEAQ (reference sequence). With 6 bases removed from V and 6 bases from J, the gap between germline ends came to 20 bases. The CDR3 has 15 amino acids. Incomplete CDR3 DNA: TGTGCCAGCAGGCAGACAGGTCGCTTGGGGGATGGC. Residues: CASRQTGRLGDG. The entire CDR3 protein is CASRQTGRLGDGYTF.

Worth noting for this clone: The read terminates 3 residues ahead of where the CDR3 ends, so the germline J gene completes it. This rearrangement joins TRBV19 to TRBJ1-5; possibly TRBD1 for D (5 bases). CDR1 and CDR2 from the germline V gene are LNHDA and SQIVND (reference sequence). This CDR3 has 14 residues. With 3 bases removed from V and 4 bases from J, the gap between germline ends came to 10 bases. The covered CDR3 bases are TGTGCCAGTAGTATTCGAGACAGAAATCAGCCC. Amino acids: CASSIRDRNQP. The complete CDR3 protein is CASSIRDRNQPQHF.

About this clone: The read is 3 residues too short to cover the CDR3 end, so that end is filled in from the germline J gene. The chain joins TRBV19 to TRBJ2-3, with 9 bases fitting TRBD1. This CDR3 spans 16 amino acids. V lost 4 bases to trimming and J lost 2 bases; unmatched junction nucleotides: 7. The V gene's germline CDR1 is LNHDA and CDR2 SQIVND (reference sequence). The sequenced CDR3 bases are TGTGCCAGTAGTAGTCCACAGGGGGCGGACACAGATACG. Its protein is CASSSPQGADTDT. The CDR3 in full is CASSSPQGADTDTQYF.

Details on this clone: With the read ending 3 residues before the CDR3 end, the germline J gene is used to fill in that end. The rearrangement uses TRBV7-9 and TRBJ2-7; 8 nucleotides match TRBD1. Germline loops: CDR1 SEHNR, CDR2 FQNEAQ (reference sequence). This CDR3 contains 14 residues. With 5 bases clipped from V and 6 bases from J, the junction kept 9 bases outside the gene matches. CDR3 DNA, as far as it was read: TGTGCCAGCAGCAACCCGACAGGGGCCCTCGAG. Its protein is CASSNPTGALE. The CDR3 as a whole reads CASSNPTGALEQYF. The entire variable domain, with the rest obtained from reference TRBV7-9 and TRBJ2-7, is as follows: DTGVSQNPRHKITKRGQNVTFRCDPISEHNRLYWYRQTLGQGPEFLTYFQNEAQLEKSRLLSDRFSAERPKGSFSTLEIQRTEQGDSAMYLCASSNPTGALEQYFGPGTRLTVT.

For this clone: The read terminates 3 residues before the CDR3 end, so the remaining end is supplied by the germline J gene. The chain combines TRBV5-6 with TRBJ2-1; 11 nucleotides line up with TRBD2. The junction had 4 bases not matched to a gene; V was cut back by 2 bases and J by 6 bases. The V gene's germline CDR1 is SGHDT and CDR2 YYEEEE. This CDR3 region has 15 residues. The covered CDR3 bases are TGTGCCAGCAGCTTAGGACTAGCGGGTACCAATGAG. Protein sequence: CASSLGLAGTNE. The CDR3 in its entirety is CASSLGLAGTNEQFF.

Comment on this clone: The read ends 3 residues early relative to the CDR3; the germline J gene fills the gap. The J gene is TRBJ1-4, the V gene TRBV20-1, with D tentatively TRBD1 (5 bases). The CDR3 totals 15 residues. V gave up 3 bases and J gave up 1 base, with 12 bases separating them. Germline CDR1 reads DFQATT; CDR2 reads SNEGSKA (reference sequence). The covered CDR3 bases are TGCAGTGCTAGGGGGCCGACGCAAACTAATGAAAAA. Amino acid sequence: CSARGPTQTNEK. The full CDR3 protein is CSARGPTQTNEKLFF.

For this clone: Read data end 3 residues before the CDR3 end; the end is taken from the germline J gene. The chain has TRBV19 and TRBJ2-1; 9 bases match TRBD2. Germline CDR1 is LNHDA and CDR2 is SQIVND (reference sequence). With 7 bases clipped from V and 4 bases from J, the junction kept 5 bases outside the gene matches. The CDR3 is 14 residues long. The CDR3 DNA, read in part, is TGTGCCAGTACCTTAGCGGGGGCGTACAATGAG. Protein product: CASTLAGAYNE. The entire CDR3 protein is CASTLAGAYNEQFF.

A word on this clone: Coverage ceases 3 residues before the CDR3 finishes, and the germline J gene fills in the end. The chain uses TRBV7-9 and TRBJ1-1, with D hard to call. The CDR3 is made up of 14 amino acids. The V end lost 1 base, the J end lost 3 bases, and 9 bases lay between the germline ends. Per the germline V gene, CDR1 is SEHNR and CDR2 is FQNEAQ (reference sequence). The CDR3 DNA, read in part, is TGTGCCAGCAGCTTAGATGTTAGGGACACTGAA. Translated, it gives CASSLDVRDTE. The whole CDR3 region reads CASSLDVRDTEAFF.

The CDR3 loop reads CASSIGGSAYEQYF. Incomplete CDR3 DNA: TGTGCCAGTAGTATAGGCGGGAGTGCCTACGAG. The chain carries TRBV19 and TRBJ2-7, with 7 bases identical to TRBD2. The CDR3 end falls 3 residues outside the read, so it is completed with the germline J gene. Trimming at V came to 1 base and at J to 2 bases, leaving 2 bases not matched to a gene. CDR3 length: 14 amino acids. CDR1 LNHDA and CDR2 SQIVND come from the germline V gene (reference sequence).

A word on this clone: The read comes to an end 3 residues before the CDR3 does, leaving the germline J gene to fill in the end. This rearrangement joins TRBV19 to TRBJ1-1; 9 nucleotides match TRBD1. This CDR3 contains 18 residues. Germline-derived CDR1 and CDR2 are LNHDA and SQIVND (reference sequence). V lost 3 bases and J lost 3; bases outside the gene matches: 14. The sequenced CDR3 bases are TGTGCCAGTAGTATCGACGGGGAGACAGGGGGTATGGACACTGAA. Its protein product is CASSIDGETGGMDTE. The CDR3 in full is CASSIDGETGGMDTEAFF.

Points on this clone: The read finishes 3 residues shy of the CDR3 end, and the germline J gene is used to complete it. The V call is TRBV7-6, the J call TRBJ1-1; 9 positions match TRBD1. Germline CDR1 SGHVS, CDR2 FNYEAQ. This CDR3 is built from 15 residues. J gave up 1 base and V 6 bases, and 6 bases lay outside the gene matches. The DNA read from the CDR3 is TGTGCCAGCAGACCATGGACAGGGGCGAACACTGAA. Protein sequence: CASRPWTGANTE. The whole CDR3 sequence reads CASRPWTGANTEAFF.

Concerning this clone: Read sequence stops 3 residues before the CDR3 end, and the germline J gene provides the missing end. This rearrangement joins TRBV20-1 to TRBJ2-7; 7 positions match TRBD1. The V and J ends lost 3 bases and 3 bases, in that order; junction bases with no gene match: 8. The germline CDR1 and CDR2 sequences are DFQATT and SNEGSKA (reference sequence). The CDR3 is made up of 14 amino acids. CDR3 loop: CSARETGISYEQYF. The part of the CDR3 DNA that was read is TGCAGTGCTAGGGAGACAGGGATCAGCTACGAG.

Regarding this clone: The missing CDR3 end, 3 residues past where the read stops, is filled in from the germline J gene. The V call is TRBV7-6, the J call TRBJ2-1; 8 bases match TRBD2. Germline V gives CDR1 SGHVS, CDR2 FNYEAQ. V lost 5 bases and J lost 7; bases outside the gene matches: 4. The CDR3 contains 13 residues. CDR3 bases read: TGTGCCAGCAGCCTCCGGGGGGGAAATGAG. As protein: CASSLRGGNE. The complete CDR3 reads CASSLRGGNEQFF.